A single sample gave rise to the 11 T cell receptor beta chains below, sequenced in a study of post-analysis software for immune sequencing data. Whole-study findings and limits: Controls had lower frequencies than patients of about five TRBV segments, which included TRBV5-6, TRBV5-1 and TRBV20-1.

Unique molecular identifiers were present in the TCR beta cDNA libraries. TCRdb re-called the PCR reads with MiXCR, one entry per CDR3 protein. This sample has approximately 690,000 distinct CDR3 sequences; about 60% occur once, and the top ten carry approximately 10%. Their antigen targets remain unknown. Sequencing used blood. These receptors were taken from a girl aged 2 to 10 with multiple sclerosis.

The rearrangement joins TRBV7-2 to TRBJ2-2; 8 bases match TRBD2. The CDR3 sequence is 14 residues long. Trimming at V came to 1 base and at J to 9 bases, leaving 4 bases not matched to a gene. Per germline, CDR1 SGHTA and CDR2 FQGNSA. The CDR3 DNA reads as TGTGCCAGCAGCTTAGGACCGGGGGGGCGGGAGCTGTTTTTT. It translates to CASSLGPGGRELFF.

This chain links TRBV15 with TRBJ2-6; maybe TRBD1 (7 bases). V gave up 1 base and J gave up 3 bases, with 13 bases separating them. This CDR3 has 17 amino acids. Germline V gene lookup returns CDR1 LNHNV and CDR2 YYDKDF (reference sequence). CDR3 in amino acids: CATSRATGTGGANVLTF. The CDR3 nucleotides read TGTGCCACCAGCAGAGCGACAGGGACTGGTGGGGCCAACGTCCTGACTTTC.

The CDR3 sequence is CASSPTYGTNYGYTF. CDR3 nucleotide sequence: TGTGCCAGCAGTCCCACTTATGGTACTAACTATGGCTACACCTTC. This chain connects TRBV28 to TRBJ1-2; no clear D gene. CDR1 is MDHEN, CDR2 SYDVKM, per germline. The germline V and J ends were trimmed by 5 bases and 0 bases, with 13 bases remaining between them. CDR3 length: 15 amino acids.

The CDR3 reads CASSQVSPGQGHGDTQYF. As DNA, the CDR3 is TGTGCCAGCAGCCAAGTCTCTCCTGGACAGGGTCATGGAGATACGCAGTATTTT. The chain recombines TRBV4-2 with TRBJ2-3; TRBD1 agrees at 8 bases. CDR1 LGHNA and CDR2 YNFKEQ come from the germline V gene. This CDR3 spans 18 amino acids. The junction had 14 bases not matched to a gene; V was cut back by 1 base and J by 5 bases.

Note on this clonotype: This is likely a read error, given that the CDR3 carries no conserved phenylalanine or tryptophan at its end. The chain couples TRBV20-1 to TRBJ2-1; possibly TRBD1 or TRBD2 for D (5 bases each). Germline CDR1 is DFQATT and CDR2 is SNEGSKA (reference sequence). Trimming took 6 bases from V and 0 from J, leaving 15 bases between them. This CDR3 spans 15 amino acids. The CDR3 sequence is CSAQVGASSYNEQFV. CDR3 DNA: TGCAGTGCCCAAGTCGGGGCGAGCTCCTACAATGAGCAGTTCGTC.

The gene calls are TRBV18 and TRBJ2-7; D tentatively reads TRBD1 or TRBD2 (5 bases each). The J call is in doubt because the DNA end fits TRBJ2-5 better. Germline CDR1 KGHSH, CDR2 LQKENI. The CDR3 runs 15 residues. The CDR3 region has the DNA TGTGCCAGCTCACCTCGGGACGGAACCCAAGAGACCCAGTACTTC. It codes for CASSPRDGTQETQYF.

This chain connects TRBV20-1 to TRBJ1-1, with a weak D call TRBD1 (5 bases). CDR1 is DFQATT, CDR2 SNEGSKA, per germline (reference sequence). The CDR3 loop spans 13 amino acids. The V and J ends lost 6 bases and 5 bases respectively, with 16 bases between them. The DNA of the CDR3 is TGCAGTGCCCCCCGGGGGGAGGCGACTGAAGCTTTCTTT. The encoded protein is CSAPRGEATEAFF.

The chain employs TRBV27 and TRBJ2-1; D is ambiguous. There are 14 residues in the CDR3. Germline CDR1 reads MNHEY; CDR2 reads SMNVEV (reference sequence). V gave up 0 bases and J gave up 4 bases, with 7 bases separating them. The CDR3 here is CASSLSLTYNEQFF. As DNA, the CDR3 is TGTGCCAGCAGTTTATCACTTACGTACAATGAGCAGTTCTTC.

In nucleotides, the CDR3 is TGTGCCAGCAGTTCTCACAGGGAAAGTATTTGGTCACCCCTCCACTTT. Translating gives CASSSHRESIWSPLHF. This sequence joins TRBV12-3 or TRBV12-4 and TRBJ1-6; weak D call: TRBD1 (6 bases). Trimming removed 4 bases from V and 10 bases from J, with 20 bases in between. There are 16 residues in the CDR3.

The chain has TRBV20-1 and TRBJ2-3, with 7 nucleotides matching TRBD1. CDR3 size: 14 residues. V was clipped by 6 bases and J by 5 bases; unmatched bases: 11. Germline V gene sequence: CDR1 DFQATT, CDR2 SNEGSKA (reference sequence). The CDR3 coding sequence is TGCAGTGCCGTAGACAGGGACATTCTAGATACGCAGTATTTT. Protein: CSAVDRDILDTQYF.

This chain links TRBV10-3 with TRBJ1-1, with D perhaps TRBD1 (6 bases). CDR1 and CDR2 (germline): ENHRY, SYGVKD. Trimming stripped 9 bases from V and 2 bases from J, with 16 bases between. This CDR3 spans 14 amino acids. The CDR3 spells CAISLKQGNTEAFF. The CDR3 nucleotides are TGTGCCATTTCGCTAAAACAGGGAAACACTGAAGCTTTCTTT.